This TCR beta chain was captured by sequencing in a study of regulatory T cells in long-lasting Graves disease. Ten or more counts support this clonotype. Time point: newly diagnosed GD, antithyroid drugs for less than 3 months. RNA from PBMCs was the source of the TCR library. Sequencing libraries for TCR beta were prepared with iRepertoire HTBI primers and Arm-PCR of CDR3 regions. TCRdb used MiXCR to reprocess the multiplex PCR reads, holding one entry per CDR3 protein. The table lists about 460,000 distinct CDR3 sequences, 14% of them singletons. Germline V lookup: CDR1 MNHEY, CDR2 SVGEGT. The CDR3 extends over 16 amino acids. With 0 bases removed from V and 1 base from J, the gap between germline ends came to 10 bases. This sample was also put to use in a study of T cells in Graves' hyperthyroidism and ophthalmopathy.

The source material was peripheral blood mononuclear cells (PBMCs), sampled at new diagnosis, from a patient treated with antithyroid drugs. The genes are TRBV6-2 or TRBV6-3 and TRBJ2-1, with D possibly being TRBD2 (5 bases). The sequence was obtained from a woman in her forties or fifties with Graves disease. The chain's CDR3 is CASSYSSEVSYNEQFF. Written as DNA, the CDR3 is TGTGCCAGCAGTTACTCGTCGGAGGTGTCCTACAATGAGCAGTTCTTC.